One and the same sample provided the 27 T cell receptor beta chains below, sequenced in a study of CD8+ T cells in alopecia areata. Documented treatment: oral pan-JAK inhibitor, 5-10 mg twice daily. Sequencing relied on a cDNA template that was reverse transcribed from extracted RNA. Clones were read by immunoSEQ multiplex PCR, and TCRdb kept only the in-frame ones, dropping some. The repertoire has roughly 170,000 clones, about 60% of them found once; the top ten carry around 13%. The specimen was CD8+ T cells sorted from blood, collected at week 24, from a patient treated with tofacitinib. The receptors stem from a human donor with alopecia areata.

The rearrangement uses TRBV29-1 and TRBJ2-1; tentative D call: TRBD2 (6 bases). V was shortened by 5 bases and J by 1 base, with 12 bases between the two germline ends. This CDR3 region has 14 residues. Germline CDR1 reads SQVTM; CDR2 reads ANQGSEA. CDR3 sequence reads: CSVLSRGSYNEQFF. The CDR3 region has the DNA TGCAGCGTTCTCTCACGGGGGTCCTACAATGAGCAGTTCTTC.

The chain carries TRBV7-9 and TRBJ2-1, with 8 bases that match TRBD1. Germline CDR1 and CDR2: SEHNR and FQNEAQ (reference sequence). V shed 3 bases and J 5 bases; nucleotides not matched to a gene: 15. This CDR3 is 18 amino acids long. For the CDR3, the DNA is TGTGCCAGCAGCTTCCAACAATGGACAGGGACCAAACACAATGAGCAGTTCTTC. Translated, it gives CASSFQQWTGTKHNEQFF.

The chain has TRBV5-6 and TRBJ2-7, with 8 bases fitting TRBD1. V trimming: 0 bases; J trimming: 4 bases; junction bases outside the gene matches: 3. The germline CDR1 and CDR2 sequences are SGHDT and YYEEEE. The CDR3 contains 14 residues. The CDR3 loop reads CASSLGGQEYEQYF. For the CDR3, the DNA is TGTGCCAGCAGCTTGGGGGGACAGGAGTACGAGCAGTACTTC.

The J gene is TRBJ2-7, the V gene TRBV29-1; 11 nucleotides match TRBD1. V lost 2 bases and J lost 3; bases outside the gene matches: 6. The CDR3 contains 15 residues. CDR1 is SQVTM, CDR2 ANQGSEA, per germline. CDR3 coding DNA: TGCAGCGTTGAATACCGGGACAGGGGGGACTACGAGCAGTACTTC. This sequence encodes CSVEYRDRGDYEQYF.

The V gene is TRBV27, the J gene TRBJ1-5; D remains unclear. Looked up from germline, CDR1 is MNHEY and CDR2 is SMNVEV (reference sequence). V lost 5 bases to trimming and J lost 3 bases, with 8 bases between them. CDR3 length: 13 amino acids. CDR3: CASSPTINQPQHF. CDR3 in DNA: TGTGCCAGCAGTCCGACAATCAATCAGCCCCAGCATTTT.

The J gene is TRBJ2-3, the V gene TRBV6-5; 10 nucleotides agree with TRBD2. This CDR3 contains 15 residues. CDR1 is MNHEY and CDR2 is SVGAGI in the germline V gene. Trimming at V came to 5 bases and at J to 4 bases, leaving 6 bases not matched to a gene. CDR3 nucleotides: TGTGCCAGCAGTAGAGCGGGGGGGCGCGCAGATACGCAGTATTTT. As protein: CASSRAGGRADTQYF.

The rearrangement joins TRBV6-1 to TRBJ2-3; TRBD2 aligns across 9 bases. The CDR3 contains 15 residues. J lost 6 bases, V lost 2 bases, and 6 bases had no gene match. CDR1 and CDR2 from the germline V gene are MNHNS and SASEGT. The CDR3 DNA sequence: TGTGCCAGCAGTGAAAGTGGCGGGGGGGCGGATACGCAGTATTTT. Protein sequence: CASSESGGGADTQYF.

This sequence joins TRBV7-9 and TRBJ2-5; D unresolved. The CDR3 is 12 residues long. Per the germline V gene, CDR1 is SEHNR and CDR2 is FQNEAQ (reference sequence). V gave up 5 bases and J gave up 7 bases, with 11 bases separating them. The CDR3 here is CASSPPTGTQYF. DNA of the CDR3: TGTGCCAGCAGCCCCCCTACGGGGACCCAGTACTTC.

The rearrangement uses TRBV2 and TRBJ2-3, with TRBD2 identical over 8 bases. The CDR3 consists of 18 residues. The trim removed 6 bases at V and 2 bases at J, leaving 16 bases unmatched. Germline CDR1 reads SNHLY; CDR2 reads FYNNEI. This chain's CDR3 is CASRVGRGDPSFTDTQYF. CDR3 nucleotides: TGTGCCAGCAGGGTGGGGCGGGGGGACCCCTCCTTCACAGATACGCAGTATTTT.

In this sample, this clone turned up once. The rearrangement links TRBV7-6 to TRBJ2-3, with D unclear. The CDR3 runs 13 residues. CDR1 is SGHVS and CDR2 is FNYEAQ in the germline V gene. Trimming pared 0 bases from V and 4 bases from J, leaving 5 bases between. CDR3 loop: CASSLAHPDTQYF. CDR3 coding DNA: TGTGCCAGCAGCTTAGCGCATCCAGATACGCAGTATTTT.

The V and J genes are TRBV27 and TRBJ1-1, with 11 nucleotides matching TRBD1. V shed 5 bases and J 11 bases; nucleotides not matched to a gene: 10. Germline-derived CDR1 and CDR2 are MNHEY and SMNVEV (reference sequence). The CDR3 has 14 residues. In DNA, the CDR3 is TGTGCCAGCAGTGGACAGGGGGCCTTCCTTAAGGCTTTCTTT. As protein: CASSGQGAFLKAFF.

This clone was seen just once. J is TRBJ2-1 and V is TRBV5-1; a possible D gene is TRBD2 (6 bases). The CDR3 totals 15 residues. Between the trimmed V and J ends, which lost 0 bases and 3 bases, there was a span of 10 bases. The germline CDR1 and CDR2 sequences are SGHRS and YFSETQ. The CDR3 nucleotides are TGCGCCAGCAGCTTGGTGGTCGGGGGCTACAATGAGCAGTTCTTC. Its translation is CASSLVVGGYNEQFF.

CDR3 DNA sequence: TGCGCCAGCAGCTTGGCTCAGGAAAGGGAGACCCAGTACTTC. This codes for CASSLAQERETQYF. V gene TRBV5-1 combines with J gene TRBJ2-5; D gene uncertain. Germline lookup yields CDR1 SGHRS and CDR2 YFSETQ. The V gene lost 0 bases and the J gene lost 5 bases, with 11 bases spanning the gap. There are 14 residues in the CDR3.

The sample holds a few counts of this clone. The chain carries TRBV7-9 and TRBJ1-5; 9 bases align to TRBD1. V shed 5 bases and J 5 bases; nucleotides not matched to a gene: 7. This CDR3 is 15 amino acids long. Germline V gene lookup returns CDR1 SEHNR and CDR2 FQNEAQ (reference sequence). CDR3 in DNA: TGTGCCAGCAGCAACCCGGACAGGGGTCATCAGCCCCAGCATTTT. Its protein product is CASSNPDRGHQPQHF.

The chain joins TRBV6-5 to TRBJ2-7; no clear D. V was cut by 0 bases and J by 5 bases, with 17 bases left in between. CDR3 length equals 16 residues. The germline V gene has CDR1 MNHEY and CDR2 SVGAGI. The CDR3: CASSYSGNEGWDEQYF. As DNA, the CDR3 is TGTGCCAGCAGTTACTCAGGAAATGAAGGGTGGGACGAGCAGTACTTC.

This clone was counted a few times. The chain has TRBV6-5 and TRBJ2-7, with TRBD1 matching 8 bases. J lost 7 bases, V lost 5 bases, and 10 bases had no gene match. The V gene's germline CDR1 is MNHEY and CDR2 SVGAGI. There are 14 residues in the CDR3. Here the CDR3 DNA reads TGTGCCAGCAGTGCCGGACAGGGCCGAATGGAGCAGTACTTC. This codes for CASSAGQGRMEQYF.

This chain uses TRBV7-9 with TRBJ2-7; D remains unclear. CDR1 and CDR2 from the germline V gene are SEHNR and FQNEAQ (reference sequence). CDR3 size: 12 residues. The V end was cut by 5 bases, the J end by 12 bases, with 17 bases between. This CDR3 is CASSLGTQTGYF. The CDR3 bases are TGTGCCAGCAGCCTGGGTACCCAGACCGGGTACTTC.

This chain connects TRBV4-1 to TRBJ2-2; D may be TRBD2 (6 bases). The ends were cut back, 2 bases at V and 5 bases at J, with 15 bases in the middle. Germline V gene data show CDR1 as MGHRA and CDR2 as YSYEKL. The CDR3 length is 16 residues. The DNA for the CDR3 is TGCGCCAGCAGCCAATCGGCACTAGCCCCGACCGGGGAGCTGTTTTTT. Amino acid sequence: CASSQSALAPTGELFF.

The CDR3 here is CASSQGITGMETQYF. The CDR3 coding sequence is TGTGCCAGCAGCCAAGGGATCACAGGGATGGAGACCCAGTACTTC. The chain links TRBV4-2 to TRBJ2-5; maybe TRBD1 (6 bases). The CDR3 has 15 amino acids. Germline V gene lookup returns CDR1 LGHNA and CDR2 YNFKEQ. V lost 1 base, J lost 5 bases, and 14 bases lay in between.

V and J are TRBV2 and TRBJ2-5; D not certain. Germline lookup yields CDR1 SNHLY and CDR2 FYNNEI. The CDR3 contains 10 residues. Trimming pared 8 bases from V and 6 bases from J, leaving 7 bases between. CDR3 nucleotides: TGTGCCAGCGTACCGAAGACCCAGTACTTC. Its protein is CASVPKTQYF.

On this clone: Other DNA sequences in this specimen translate into the identical CDR3. The V and J genes are TRBV9 and TRBJ2-5; D is unclear. The V and J ends lost 0 bases and 5 bases respectively, with 5 bases between them. Looked up from germline, CDR1 is SGDLS and CDR2 is YYNGEE. This CDR3 is built from 12 residues. CDR3 loop: CASSVDLETQYF. In DNA form, the CDR3 reads TGTGCCAGCAGCGTAGATCTGGAGACCCAGTACTTC.

At least ten counts were recorded for this clone. The chain is built from TRBV4-1 and TRBJ2-3; D tentatively fits TRBD1 or TRBD2 (5 bases each). V gave up 2 bases and J gave up 6 bases, with 27 bases separating them. Germline-derived CDR1 and CDR2 are MGHRA and YSYEKL. The CDR3 runs to 19 residues. The CDR3, as DNA: TGCGCCAGCAGCCAACTCCTGCGCCGGGGCCCGCTGGGCCCGGATACGCAGTATTTT. This encodes CASSQLLRRGPLGPDTQYF.

The chain is built from TRBV4-2 and TRBJ2-5; 7 bases are a match to TRBD2. The germline gives CDR1 LGHNA, CDR2 YNFKEQ. This CDR3 is built from 17 residues. With V trimmed by 0 bases and J by 1 base, 8 bases remained unmatched. Here the CDR3 reads CASSQERPSGLQETQYF. The DNA for the CDR3 is TGTGCCAGCAGCCAAGAACGGCCTAGCGGACTCCAAGAGACCCAGTACTTC.

This chain uses TRBV5-4 with TRBJ2-2; D remains unclear. V shed 4 bases and J shed 4 bases, with 8 bases lying between them. Germline V lookup: CDR1 SGHNT, CDR2 YYREEE (reference sequence). There are 13 residues in the CDR3. In DNA form, the CDR3 reads TGTGCCAGCAGCGTGGACGGCACCGGGGAGCTGTTTTTT. Translating gives CASSVDGTGELFF.

The chain has TRBV7-2 and TRBJ2-7; the D gene is possibly TRBD1 (6 bases). There are 13 residues in the CDR3. Germline lookup yields CDR1 SGHTA and CDR2 FQGNSA. The V end was cut by 10 bases, the J end by 2 bases, with 15 bases between. The CDR3 DNA reads TGTGCCACCTCGTGGGGGCCGGCCTACGAGCAGTACTTC. It yields the protein CATSWGPAYEQYF.

A few counts support this clone. At the DNA level, this CDR3 is encoded by other sequences in the same sample as well. The rearrangement links TRBV11-2 to TRBJ2-5; possibly TRBD2 for D (6 bases). The CDR3 sequence is 13 residues long. V lost 2 bases and J 7 bases, leaving 11 bases between the germline ends. The germline V gene has CDR1 SGHAT and CDR2 FQNNGV. The CDR3 region is CASSLTVGGTQYF. The CDR3 DNA follows: TGTGCCAGCAGCTTAACGGTGGGGGGGACCCAGTACTTC.

This clone was seen a handful of times. The rearrangement uses TRBV9 and TRBJ2-2; TRBD2 matches at 12 bases. Looked up from germline, CDR1 is SGDLS and CDR2 is YYNGEE. V lost 3 bases to trimming and J lost 6 bases; unmatched junction nucleotides: 6. CDR3 size: 16 residues. CDR3 loop: CASSEASGGAAGELFF. The DNA for the CDR3 is TGTGCCAGCAGCGAGGCTAGCGGGGGGGCAGCCGGGGAGCTGTTTTTT.